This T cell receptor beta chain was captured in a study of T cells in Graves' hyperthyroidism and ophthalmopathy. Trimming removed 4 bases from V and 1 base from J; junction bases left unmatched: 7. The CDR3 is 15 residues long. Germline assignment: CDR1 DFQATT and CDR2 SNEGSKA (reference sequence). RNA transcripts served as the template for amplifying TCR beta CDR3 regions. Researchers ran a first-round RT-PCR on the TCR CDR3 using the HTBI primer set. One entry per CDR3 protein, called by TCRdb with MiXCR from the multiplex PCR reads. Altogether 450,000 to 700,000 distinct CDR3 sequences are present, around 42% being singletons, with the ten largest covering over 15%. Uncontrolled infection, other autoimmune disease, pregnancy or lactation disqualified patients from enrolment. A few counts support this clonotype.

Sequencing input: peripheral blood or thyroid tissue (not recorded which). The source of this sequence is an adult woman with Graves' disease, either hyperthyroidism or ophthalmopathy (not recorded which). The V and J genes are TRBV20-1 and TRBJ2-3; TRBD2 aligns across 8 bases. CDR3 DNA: TGCAGTGCTATTAAAGCGGGAGACGGCACAGATACGCAGTATTTT. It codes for CSAIKAGDGTDTQYF.